Listed below are T cell receptor beta chains from one sample, sequenced in a study of T cell responses to AZD1222 COVID-19 vaccine. Clones were sequenced by immunoSEQ multiplex PCR, and TCRdb holds only the in-frame ones, with some missing. The sample includes about 86,000 clones, around 90% of them seen just once. The sequencing here drew on peripheral blood, taken on day 0 of AZD1222 vaccination. Receptors originate from an adult in good health. The CDR3 runs from the conserved cysteine through the conserved F or W. Fields, in order: D gene, CDR3 length, J gene, V gene, clone size, CDR3 protein, CDR3 DNA. The D gene is left open where the match is weak. For some rows the clone size is stated as once, few or many, or as a class when expanded; others skip it.

>.|12|TRBJ1-2|TRBV2|.
CASRGTRGGYTF
TGTGCCAGCAGGGGGACGAGAGGGGGCTACACCTTC
>TRBD1|14|TRBJ1-2|TRBV7-9|.
CASSNRQGVYGYTF
TGTGCCAGCAGCAATAGACAGGGAGTCTATGGCTACACCTTC
>.|14|TRBJ1-2|TRBV5-8|.
CASSLDRGLNGYTF
TGTGCCAGCAGCTTGGATAGGGGTCTCAATGGCTACACCTTC
>.|14|TRBJ1-4|TRBV28|.
CASQLKNSWEKLFF
TGTGCCAGCCAGTTAAAGAACAGTTGGGAAAAACTGTTTTTT
>TRBD2|15|TRBJ2-1|TRBV27|.
CASSPPASGSHEQFF
TGTGCCAGCTCCCCACCGGCTAGCGGGAGCCATGAGCAGTTCTTC
>TRBD2|15|TRBJ2-7|TRBV5-1|.
CASSYIAGVTYEQYF
TGCGCCAGCAGCTACATAGCGGGGGTGACCTACGAGCAGTACTTC
>.|13|TRBJ1-5|TRBV2|.
CASHPGGNQPQHF
TGTGCCAGTCACCCAGGGGGCAATCAGCCCCAGCATTTT
>TRBD1|15|TRBJ2-5|TRBV5-1|.
CASRPDRGIGETQYF
TGCGCCAGCAGACCAGACAGGGGTATAGGAGAGACCCAGTACTTC
>.|17|TRBJ1-4|TRBV18|.
CASSPPGGEDHNEKLFF
TGTGCCAGCTCACCACCCGGGGGTGAGGACCATAATGAAAAACTGTTTTTT
>.|14|TRBJ1-2|TRBV6-1|.
CASSEHLDLYGYTF
TGTGCCAGCAGTGAACATTTGGATCTCTATGGCTACACCTTC
>TRBD2|16|TRBJ2-7|TRBV28|.
CASSFSLAGGTYEQYF
TGTGCCAGCAGTTTCAGCCTAGCGGGGGGAACCTACGAGCAGTACTTC
>TRBD1|12|TRBJ1-3|TRBV4-1|.
CASSQAGGTIYF
TGCGCCAGCAGCCAAGCAGGGGGAACCATATATTTT
>TRBD2|15|TRBJ2-1|TRBV7-3|.
CASSLAGDGYNEQFF
TGTGCCAGCAGCTTGGCGGGAGACGGGTACAATGAGCAGTTCTTC
>.|15|TRBJ1-1|TRBV6-5|.
CASSPDIDPNTEAFF
TGTGCCAGCAGCCCCGACATCGACCCGAACACTGAAGCTTTCTTT
>.|16|TRBJ2-2|TRBV19|once
CASSIGGGDPGGELFF
TGTGCCAGTAGTATAGGCGGCGGGGACCCCGGGGGGGAGCTGTTTTTT
>.|13|TRBJ1-1|TRBV4-1|.
CASSQEGRPEAFF
TGCGCCAGCAGCCAAGAGGGGAGGCCTGAAGCTTTCTTT
>TRBD1|17|TRBJ1-1|TRBV27|.
CASSGSYRGRVLPEAFF
TGTGCCAGCAGTGGGTCCTACAGGGGGCGGGTCCTACCTGAAGCTTTCTTT
>.|14|TRBJ2-7|TRBV2|few
CASSVAGGTLEQYF
TGTGCCAGCAGTGTTGCTGGGGGGACACTTGAGCAGTACTTC
>TRBD2|17|TRBJ2-3|TRBV24-1|.
CATSDLAGRGLSDTQYF
TGTGCCACCAGTGATTTGGCAGGGAGGGGACTCTCGGATACGCAGTATTTT
>TRBD2|17|TRBJ2-6|TRBV7-3|.
CASSKTSGRSGANVLTF
TGTGCCAGCAGCAAGACTAGCGGGAGATCTGGGGCCAACGTCCTGACTTTC
>.|15|TRBJ2-7|TRBV10-3|.
CAICDQMGSSYEQYF
TGTGCCATCTGCGACCAGATGGGGAGCTCCTACGAGCAGTACTTC
>.|12|TRBJ2-3|TRBV30|few
CAWEGGTDTQYF
TGTGCCTGGGAAGGGGGAACAGATACGCAGTATTTT
>.|18|TRBJ1-3|TRBV29-1|.
CSVQSLGEKEGTGNTIYF
TGCAGCGTACAATCATTAGGGGAGAAGGAGGGAACTGGAAACACCATATATTTT
>TRBD1|17|TRBJ1-3|TRBV2|once
CASSRRDRSTSGNTIYF
TGTGCCAGCAGTCGACGGGACAGGTCGACCTCTGGAAACACCATATATTTT
>.|16|TRBJ2-7|TRBV5-4|.
CASSLPPGGPSYEQYF
TGTGCCAGCAGCTTGCCCCCGGGCGGCCCTTCCTACGAGCAGTACTTC
>TRBD1|16|TRBJ1-2|TRBV7-8|.
CASSSLPRDSLNGYTF
TGTGCCAGCAGCTCCCTGCCTCGGGACAGCCTGAATGGCTACACCTTC
>.|13|TRBJ2-2|TRBV19|.
CASSVAGTGELFF
TGTGCCAGTAGTGTCGCAGGGACCGGGGAGCTGTTTTTT
>.|11|TRBJ1-2|TRBV6-1|.
CASSEGAGYTF
TGTGCCAGCAGTGAAGGGGCAGGCTACACCTTC